The 21 T cell receptor beta chains given below trace back to one sample, sequenced in a study of cytomegalovirus exposure and HLA in healthy donors. 13 Jbeta primers and 60 Vbeta primers were used for the PCR. The table came from immunoSEQ multiplex PCR; TCRdb's copy has only in-frame clones and leaves some out. The sample shows 240,000 or so clones, around 76% of them seen only once. Sequenced: PBMCs. All receptors derive from a middle-aged woman in good health and CMV-seropositive.

J is TRBJ2-1 and V is TRBV7-3, with 8 bases fitting TRBD1. V was clipped by 5 bases and J by 1 base; unmatched bases: 4. The CDR3 is 15 residues long. Germline V CDR1 and CDR2: SGHTA, FQGTGA. The CDR3 DNA reads TGTGCCAGCAGCCCGACAGGGGCTTCCTACAATGAGCAGTTCTTC. Translated: CASSPTGASYNEQFF.

This clone was detected only once. One end of the junction fails to match germline, which may point to a read error. The J gene is TRBJ1-2, the V gene TRBV7-2; a weak D match, TRBD1 (6 bases). Germline V gene data show CDR1 as SGHTA and CDR2 as FQGNSA. The CDR3 is 15 residues long. The CDR3 sequence is CASSLADRWNSGYTF. The DNA of the CDR3 is TGTGCCAGCAGCTTAGCCGACAGGTGGAACTCTGGCTACACCTTC.

In its sample, this clone was seen a few times. The chain uses TRBV10-2 and TRBJ1-1; D gene uncertain. Trimming stripped 7 bases from V and 0 bases from J, with 15 bases between. Germline V gene sequence: CDR1 WSHSY, CDR2 SAAADI. The CDR3 runs 15 residues. The chain's CDR3 is CASTNRETLNTEAFF. CDR3 bases: TGCGCCAGCACCAACCGAGAAACCCTGAACACTGAAGCTTTCTTT.

CDR3 sequence: CASSGYDRGQETQYF. CDR3 sequence (DNA): TGTGCCAGCTCAGGCTACGACAGGGGCCAAGAGACCCAGTACTTC. The chain employs TRBV18 and TRBJ2-5, with 8 bases lining up with TRBD1. CDR3 length: 15 residues. CDR1 is KGHSH, CDR2 LQKENI, per germline. V trimming: 5 bases; J trimming: 1 base; junction bases outside the gene matches: 6. Looking up the rest from reference TRBV18 and TRBJ2-5 gives the full variable domain: NAGVMQNPRHLVRRRGQEARLRCSPMKGHSHVYWYRQLPEEGLKFMVYLQKENIIDESGMPKERFSAEFPKEGPSILRIQQVVRGDSAAYFCASSGYDRGQETQYFGPGTRLLVL.

V usage is TRBV11-3 and J usage is TRBJ2-5; D is unclear. The closer fit of TRBJ2-7 to the DNA end suggests the J call may be wrong. The CDR3 is made up of 13 amino acids. CDR1 and CDR2 from the germline V gene are SGHNT and YENEEA. DNA for the CDR3: TGTGCCAGCAGCTTAGATCGGGTCTACGAGCAGTACTTC. This gives the protein CASSLDRVYEQYF.

The V gene is TRBV18, the J gene TRBJ2-7; no firm D call. V was clipped by 2 bases and J by 6 bases, with 8 bases between them. Germline CDR1 KGHSH, CDR2 LQKENI. The CDR3 consists of 12 residues. CDR3 nucleotide sequence: TGTGCCAGCTCACCAGTAACGGGCGAGCAGTACTTC. This translates into CASSPVTGEQYF.

The chain combines TRBV11-3 with TRBJ2-7; D possibly corresponds to TRBD2 (6 bases). The V gene lost 1 base and the J gene lost 5 bases, with 15 bases spanning the gap. CDR1 is SGHNT, CDR2 YENEEA, per germline. The CDR3 extends over 15 amino acids. CDR3 residues: CASSLGRSGYNEQYF. In nucleotides, the CDR3 is TGTGCCAGCAGCTTAGGGCGTAGCGGCTATAACGAGCAGTACTTC.

This rearrangement joins TRBV6-1 to TRBJ1-2; D possibly corresponds to TRBD1 (6 bases). The germline CDR1 and CDR2 sequences are MNHNS and SASEGT. Deletions cut 5 bases from V and 5 bases from J, with 12 bases between. CDR3 length: 13 amino acids. The CDR3 DNA follows: TGTGCCAGCAGTTTACAGGGCATGTATGGCTACACCTTC. The encoded protein is CASSLQGMYGYTF.

The rearrangement links TRBV30 to TRBJ1-1; 9 positions agree with TRBD1. The CDR3 covers 13 residues. Germline CDR1 reads GTSNPN; CDR2 reads SVGIG (reference sequence). V was clipped by 0 bases and J by 7 bases; unmatched bases: 3. The CDR3 DNA reads as TGTGCCTGGAGTGTCGACAGGGGGGGTGAAGCTTTCTTT. Translating it yields CAWSVDRGGEAFF.

The rearrangement uses TRBV6-1 and TRBJ1-5, with 7 bases that match TRBD1. This CDR3 is built from 16 residues. V lost 5 bases, J lost 0 bases, and 7 bases stayed unmatched. Per the germline V gene, CDR1 is MNHNS and CDR2 is SASEGT. The CDR3, as DNA: TGTGCCAGCAGTCAAGACAGGGTAAATAGCAATCAGCCCCAGCATTTT. This sequence encodes CASSQDRVNSNQPQHF.

This clone occurred once. The rearrangement joins TRBV7-3 to TRBJ2-7; tentatively, D is TRBD1 (6 bases). V shed 5 bases and J shed 7 bases, with 15 bases lying between them. The germline CDR1 and CDR2 sequences are SGHTA and FQGTGA. CDR3 length: 13 residues. The chain's CDR3 is CASSPQGPGEQYF. CDR3 coding DNA: TGTGCCAGCAGCCCCCAGGGGCCGGGGGAGCAGTACTTC.

The chain carries TRBV4-1 and TRBJ2-6; the D is unclear. The CDR3 contains 14 residues. V shed 9 bases and J shed 2 bases, with 11 bases lying between them. Germline V CDR1 and CDR2: MGHRA, YSYEKL. The CDR3 DNA reads as TGCGCCAGTCGCCCACTTGCTGGGGCCAACGTCCTGACTTTC. As protein: CASRPLAGANVLTF.

This chain uses TRBV6-1 with TRBJ1-1; TRBD1 is a possible D gene (5 bases). V was trimmed by 2 bases and J by 11 bases, leaving 15 bases between them. The germline CDR1 and CDR2 sequences are MNHNS and SASEGT. The CDR3 totals 13 residues. The CDR3 here is CASSERGLASAFF. The CDR3, as DNA: TGTGCCAGCAGTGAAAGGGGCCTTGCATCGGCTTTCTTT.

This chain uses TRBV5-4 with TRBJ2-2; no firm D call. CDR3 length: 13 amino acids. V lost 1 base and J 6 bases, leaving 7 bases between the germline ends. From germline, CDR1 is SGHNT and CDR2 YYREEE (reference sequence). The CDR3 region has the DNA TGTGCCAGCAGCTTGTTCGCGTCCGGGGAGCTGTTTTTT. This encodes CASSLFASGELFF.

The V gene is TRBV5-1, the J gene TRBJ1-1, with unresolved D. There are 15 residues in the CDR3. V shed 0 bases and J shed 5 bases, with 14 bases lying between them. The V gene's germline CDR1 is SGHRS and CDR2 YFSETQ. For the CDR3, the DNA is TGCGCCAGCAGCTTGGCGGCCGGGGTAGGAACTGAAGCTTTCTTT. It translates to CASSLAAGVGTEAFF.

The V and J genes are TRBV28 and TRBJ1-2; TRBD1 matches at 8 bases. CDR1 and CDR2 (germline): MDHEN, SYDVKM. V shed 5 bases, J shed 8 bases, and the junction held 7 bases outside the gene matches. The length of the CDR3 is 13 residues. This CDR3 reads CASSAQGARGYTF. The CDR3 nucleotides are TGTGCCAGCAGTGCTCAGGGGGCCAGGGGCTACACCTTC.

In its sample, this clone was seen a few times. CDR3 protein: CASTLRATGELFF. The CDR3, as DNA: TGTGCCAGCACCCTTAGAGCCACCGGGGAGCTGTTTTTT. This chain joins TRBV11-2 and TRBJ2-2; D unclear. The V gene's germline CDR1 is SGHAT and CDR2 FQNNGV. The length of the CDR3 is 13 residues. Deletions cut 7 bases from V and 4 bases from J, with 10 bases between.

This clone was detected only a few times. The CDR3 region is CASSLTTVPNTEAFF. The DNA for the CDR3 is TGTGCCAGCAGCTTAACCACAGTCCCCAACACTGAAGCTTTCTTT. The rearrangement uses TRBV7-9 and TRBJ1-1, with D unresolved. The CDR3 has 15 amino acids. Germline V gene data show CDR1 as SEHNR and CDR2 as FQNEAQ (reference sequence). Trimming removed 2 bases from V and 2 bases from J, with 12 bases in between.

V and J are TRBV30 and TRBJ1-2; perhaps TRBD1 as D (5 bases). Trimming removed 4 bases at V and 6 bases at J, with 9 bases between. This CDR3 is 11 amino acids long. Germline V gene sequence: CDR1 GTSNPN, CDR2 SVGIG (reference sequence). The CDR3 region is CAWKLGHGYTF. DNA for the CDR3: TGTGCCTGGAAGCTGGGGCATGGCTACACCTTC. Full variable domain (outside the CDR3, taken from reference TRBV30 and TRBJ1-2): SQTIHQWPATLVQPVGSPLSLECTVEGTSNPNLYWYRQAAGRGLQLLFYSVGIGQISSEVPQNLSASRPQDRQFILSSKKLLLSDSGFYLCAWKLGHGYTFGSGTRLTVV.

Remarks on this clone: Other DNA variants within this sample encode the same CDR3. This chain links TRBV6-5 with TRBJ1-1; D not certain. The CDR3 is 11 residues long. CDR1 and CDR2 (germline): MNHEY, SVGAGI. V was pared by 4 bases and J by 9 bases, with 9 bases between. CDR3 protein: CASSLRGKAFF. The CDR3 DNA follows: TGTGCCAGCAGTTTAAGAGGGAAAGCTTTCTTT.

V usage is TRBV11-3 and J usage is TRBJ1-2; D is undetermined. Deletions cut 3 bases from V and 4 bases from J, with 9 bases between. This CDR3 has 13 residues. Germline lookup yields CDR1 SGHNT and CDR2 YENEEA. CDR3: CASSLAASYGYTF. The CDR3 nucleotides are TGTGCCAGCAGCTTGGCCGCAAGCTATGGCTACACCTTC. Combining the CDR3 with reference TRBV11-3 and TRBJ1-2 gives the whole variable domain EAGVVQSPRYKIIEKKQPVAFWCNPISGHNTLYWYLQNLGQGPELLIRYENEEAVDDSQLPKDRFSAERLKGVDSTLKIQPAELGDSAVYLCASSLAASYGYTFGSGTRLTVV.